One sample yielded the 18 T cell receptor beta chains listed below, sequenced in a study of T cells in localized non-small cell lung cancer. Only in-frame clones appear in the TCRdb table, and some are missing; sequencing was by immunoSEQ multiplex PCR. Of about 25,000 clones in the sample, approximately 88% were seen once. Sequencing was performed on peripheral blood mononuclear cells, taken before any cancer treatment. These receptors came from a woman aged 40 to 75 with stage III lung adenocarcinoma.

V gene TRBV5-1 combines with J gene TRBJ2-3; perhaps D is TRBD1 or TRBD2 (5 bases each). Germline V gene data show CDR1 as SGHRS and CDR2 as YFSETQ. V was trimmed by 6 bases and J by 0 bases, leaving 11 bases between them. This CDR3 is built from 14 residues. The CDR3 spells CASTRDGSTDTQYF. The CDR3 nucleotides read TGCGCCAGCACCCGGGACGGAAGCACAGATACGCAGTATTTT.

The V gene is TRBV10-1, the J gene TRBJ2-1, with 7 positions matching TRBD2. Germline V gene sequence: CDR1 WNHNN, CDR2 SYGVQD (reference sequence). The CDR3 loop spans 15 amino acids. The V segment lost 2 bases and the J segment 3 bases; nucleotides outside the gene matches: 4. This chain's CDR3 is CASSEGGSGYNEQFF. For the CDR3, the DNA is TGCGCCAGCAGTGAGGGCGGGAGTGGCTACAATGAGCAGTTCTTC.

V and J are TRBV9 and TRBJ2-7; D may match TRBD1 or TRBD2 (6 bases each). The germline V gene encodes CDR1 SGDLS and CDR2 YYNGEE. Trimming removed 0 bases from V and 4 bases from J, with 14 bases in between. The CDR3 loop spans 15 amino acids. The CDR3 DNA sequence: TGTGCCAGCAGCGTAGAAGGGGGGCGCGGGTACGAGCAGTACTTC. Translated, it gives CASSVEGGRGYEQYF.

The chain links TRBV12-5 to TRBJ1-1, with D maybe TRBD1 (5 bases). CDR3 size: 14 residues. The ends were cut back, 6 bases at V and 0 bases at J, with 11 bases in the middle. CDR1 is LGHNT and CDR2 is FRNRAP in the germline V gene. CDR3 sequence: CASGLGVVNTEAFF. CDR3 DNA: TGTGCTAGTGGCCTAGGGGTCGTGAACACTGAAGCTTTCTTT. Complete variable domain (other parts from reference TRBV12-5 and TRBJ1-1): DARVTQTPRHKVTEMGQEVTMRCQPILGHNTVFWYRQTMMQGLELLAYFRNRAPLDDSGMPKDRFSAEMPDATLATLKIQPSEPRDSAVYFCASGLGVVNTEAFFGQGTRLTVV.

The CDR3 DNA reads TGTGCCAGCAGCTACCTGCCGGGACAGGGCGACTACGAGCAGTACTTC. Protein product: CASSYLPGQGDYEQYF. This rearrangement joins TRBV7-8 to TRBJ2-7; 9 bases fit TRBD1. CDR3 length: 16 amino acids. The J segment lost 3 bases and the V segment lost 4 bases, leaving 10 bases of the junction unmatched. Germline V gene lookup returns CDR1 SGHVS and CDR2 FQNEAQ.

The chain carries TRBV27 and TRBJ2-3; 8 bases fit TRBD2. This CDR3 is built from 15 residues. The V and J ends lost 6 bases and 5 bases, in that order; junction bases with no gene match: 10. Per the germline V gene, CDR1 is MNHEY and CDR2 is SMNVEV (reference sequence). The CDR3 loop reads CASRRGGLRGDTQYF. In nucleotides, the CDR3 is TGTGCCAGCAGGCGCGGGGGGCTACGTGGAGATACGCAGTATTTT.

The chain joins TRBV28 to TRBJ2-3, with unresolved D. Trimming pared 2 bases from V and 1 base from J, leaving 13 bases between. The CDR3 covers 16 residues. Germline CDR1 MDHEN, CDR2 SYDVKM. CDR3 loop: CASSLMAVHGTDTQYF. CDR3 nucleotide sequence: TGTGCCAGCAGTTTAATGGCTGTCCATGGCACAGATACGCAGTATTTT.

This chain uses TRBV7-6 with TRBJ2-5, with 11 bases matching TRBD2. In germline, CDR1 is SGHVS, CDR2 FNYEAQ. The CDR3 runs 15 residues. Trimming removed 4 bases from V and 1 base from J; junction bases left unmatched: 2. As DNA, the CDR3 is TGTGCCAGCAGCTCGACTAGCGGGACCCAAGAGACCCAGTACTTC. Translating gives CASSSTSGTQETQYF. Full variable domain (rest looked up from reference TRBV7-6 and TRBJ2-5): GAGVSQSPRYKVTKRGQDVALRCDPISGHVSLYWYRQALGQGPEFLTYFNYEAQQDKSGLPNDRFSAERPEGSISTLTIQRTEQRDSAMYRCASSSTSGTQETQYFGPGTRLLVL.

The CDR3 loop reads CASRTSGSYNEQFF. CDR3 coding DNA: TGTGCCAGCAGGACTAGCGGGAGCTACAATGAGCAGTTCTTC. This chain connects TRBV7-2 to TRBJ2-1, with TRBD2 matching over 12 bases. There are 14 residues in the CDR3. Unmatched junction bases numbered 0, after V lost 6 bases and J lost 3 bases. Germline lookup yields CDR1 SGHTA and CDR2 FQGNSA.

This chain connects TRBV5-5 to TRBJ1-4; D is unresolved. CDR1 SGHKS and CDR2 YYEKEE come from the germline V gene (reference sequence). V lost 5 bases and J 10 bases, leaving 15 bases between the germline ends. The CDR3 loop spans 13 amino acids. The chain's CDR3 is CASRTTPLGKLFF. In DNA, the CDR3 is TGTGCCAGCAGAACGACCCCCCTAGGAAAACTGTTTTTT.

The chain has TRBV10-1 and TRBJ2-1; 9 bases fit TRBD1. CDR1 and CDR2 (germline): WNHNN, SYGVQD (reference sequence). Trimming took 6 bases from V and 7 from J; bases not matched to a gene: 13. The CDR3 is 16 amino acids. CDR3 sequence (DNA): TGCGCCAGCAGATACCTTATGGGACAGGGTAATAATGAGCAGTTCTTC. This sequence encodes CASRYLMGQGNNEQFF.

The V gene is TRBV5-1, the J gene TRBJ1-4; possibly TRBD1 for D (5 bases). The CDR3 consists of 14 residues. V was shortened by 5 bases and J by 8 bases, with 16 bases between the two germline ends. CDR1 is SGHRS and CDR2 is YFSETQ in the germline V gene. CDR3 sequence reads: CASRAPGPQEKLFF. The CDR3, as DNA: TGCGCCAGCAGGGCCCCGGGACCACAAGAAAAACTGTTTTTT.

The chain links TRBV25-1 to TRBJ1-1, with D unclear. The CDR3 runs to 13 residues. Trimming left V 6 bases short and J 5 bases short, with 13 bases between. Germline V CDR1 and CDR2: MGHDK, SYGVNS. In DNA, the CDR3 is TGTGCCAGCAGATCTAATTTCGGTACTGAAGCTTTCTTT. Protein sequence: CASRSNFGTEAFF.

The sample holds one count of this clone. V usage is TRBV29-1 and J usage is TRBJ2-5, with no clear D. Germline CDR1 reads SQVTM; CDR2 reads ANQGSEA. The V end was cut by 5 bases, the J end by 5 bases, with 18 bases between. The CDR3 covers 14 residues. The CDR3 region has the DNA TGCAGCGTTAGTCGCTTTGTCTCTGAGGAGACCCAGTACTTC. Translating gives CSVSRFVSEETQYF.

CDR3 sequence: CASSGPGTGNGGYTF. The CDR3, as DNA: TGTGCCAGTAGTGGCCCCGGGACAGGGAATGGTGGCTACACCTTC. The V and J genes are TRBV19 and TRBJ1-2; TRBD1 aligns across 9 bases. Losses at the gene ends were 5 bases for V and 7 bases for J; bases not matched to a gene: 11. Germline CDR1 reads LNHDA; CDR2 reads SQIVND (reference sequence). The CDR3 sequence is 15 residues long.

This rearrangement joins TRBV11-2 to TRBJ1-1; no reliable D call. CDR1 is SGHAT and CDR2 is FQNNGV in the germline V gene. Between the trimmed V and J ends, which lost 2 bases and 3 bases, there was a span of 13 bases. CDR3 size: 15 residues. Here the CDR3 reads CASSLIRGRDTEAFF. The CDR3 nucleotides are TGTGCCAGCAGCTTAATCAGAGGGAGGGACACTGAAGCTTTCTTT. Full variable domain (remainder filled in from reference TRBV11-2 and TRBJ1-1): EAGVAQSPRYKIIEKRQSVAFWCNPISGHATLYWYQQILGQGPKLLIQFQNNGVVDDSQLPKDRFSAERLKGVDSTLKIQPAKLEDSAVYLCASSLIRGRDTEAFFGQGTRLTVV.

The chain uses TRBV7-2 and TRBJ2-3; D unclear. Trimming removed 5 bases from V and 6 bases from J, with 6 bases in between. The CDR3 spans 11 residues. CDR1 SGHTA and CDR2 FQGNSA come from the germline V gene. The CDR3 protein is CASSETDTQYF. CDR3 nucleotide sequence: TGTGCCAGCAGCGAAACGGATACGCAGTATTTT.

The chain uses TRBV27 and TRBJ2-7; possibly TRBD1 for D (8 bases). This CDR3 contains 15 residues. Between the trimmed V and J ends, which lost 6 bases and 4 bases, there was a span of 19 bases. CDR1 is MNHEY, CDR2 SMNVEV, per germline (reference sequence). The CDR3 region has the DNA TGTGCCAGCAGCCGCACAGGGGGGGAGGGTTACGAGCAGTACTTC. It specifies CASSRTGGEGYEQYF.